One and the same sample provided the 10 T cell receptor beta chains below, sequenced in a study of Ad26.COV2.S vaccination and SARS-CoV-2 variants (dated by TCRdb to the early 2020s). The treatment or condition label for this specimen denotes: about 20 received Ad26.COV2.S at low or high dose, single or two shots; 5 received placebo; per-sample allocation not given. Repertoires of vaccine and placebo recipients were sequenced from samples taken on day 63 after the first injection. The library was obtained by the immunoSEQ multiplex PCR assay. This is the immuneACCESS table as TCRdb keeps it, with only in-frame sequences that have V and J called. A part of the clones is gone; compared with another copy, unresolved V genes explain less than half, and the rest is unexplained. The sample table lists about 450,000 clones, roughly 89% of them with a count of one. About 2.5% of the sample goes to the ten largest clones.

This material consisted of peripheral blood, taken in a trial of Ad26.COV2.S vaccine versus placebo. These receptors were obtained from a person between 18 and 65 years old who received the Ad26.COV2.S COVID-19 vaccine or a placebo.

The V call is TRBV18, the J call TRBJ2-1; 8 bases line up with TRBD2. Trimming took 3 bases from V and 2 from J; bases not matched to a gene: 15. Germline loops: CDR1 KGHSH, CDR2 LQKENI. The CDR3 has 19 amino acids. DNA for the CDR3: TGTGCCAGCTCACCTCAAGCGGGGGCCGACCTATTTCCCTACAATGAGCAGTTCTTC. Its protein is CASSPQAGADLFPYNEQFF.

This clone came up a few times. The chain employs TRBV6-6 and TRBJ1-3; D is ambiguous. The CDR3 contains 15 residues. Germline V gene lookup returns CDR1 MNHNY and CDR2 SVGAGI (reference sequence). Trimming cost V 2 bases and J 0 bases, with 8 bases left between them. The CDR3 sequence: CASSYPDFSGNTIYF. CDR3 bases: TGTGCCAGCAGTTACCCAGACTTCTCTGGAAACACCATATATTTT.

V usage is TRBV28 and J usage is TRBJ2-7; weak D call: TRBD1 (6 bases). CDR1 and CDR2 (germline): MDHEN, SYDVKM. Trimming took off 8 bases at V and 4 bases at J, with 24 bases between the two ends. CDR3 length: 16 residues. The CDR3 protein is CASSLTADRSAYEQYF. CDR3 in DNA: TGTGCCAGCTCCCTAACCGCCGACAGGTCCGCGTACGAGCAGTACTTC. The whole variable domain, remainder taken from reference TRBV28 and TRBJ2-7, is DVKVTQSSRYLVKRTGEKVFLECVQDMDHENMFWYRQDPGLGLRLIYFSYDVKMKEKGDIPEGYSVSREKKERFSLILESASTNQTSMYLCASSLTADRSAYEQYFGPGTRLTVT.

A single count supports this clone. The rearrangement joins TRBV28 to TRBJ2-7, with D perhaps TRBD2 (6 bases). Germline values: CDR1 MDHEN, CDR2 SYDVKM. Trimming shortened V by 4 bases and J by 5 bases, and 15 bases separated the two germline ends. The CDR3 spans 14 residues. The CDR3 coding sequence is TGTGCCAGCAGTTCCGTAGCGGTCGTCAACGAGCAGTACTTC. Amino acids: CASSSVAVVNEQYF. The full variable domain, completed using reference TRBV28 and TRBJ2-7, is DVKVTQSSRYLVKRTGEKVFLECVQDMDHENMFWYRQDPGLGLRLIYFSYDVKMKEKGDIPEGYSVSREKKERFSLILESASTNQTSMYLCASSSVAVVNEQYFGPGTRLTVT.

The chain recombines TRBV9 with TRBJ2-3; 15 bases fit TRBD2. Germline V gene sequence: CDR1 SGDLS, CDR2 YYNGEE. The CDR3 length is 17 residues. V lost 4 bases, J lost 2 bases, and 5 bases stayed unmatched. DNA for the CDR3: TGTGCCAGCAGCCCCGGACTAGCGGGAGGGCTCACAGATACGCAGTATTTT. Protein: CASSPGLAGGLTDTQYF.

This clone was counted a few times. A junction end diverges from the germline sequence, so it may reflect a read error. The V gene is TRBV7-7, the J gene TRBJ2-1, with D tentatively TRBD2 (6 bases). Germline CDR1 is SSHAT and CDR2 is FNYEAQ (reference sequence). CDR3 length: 13 residues. CDR3 in DNA: TGTGCTAGCAGCGCAGGACTAAGGAATGAGCAGTTCTTC. Amino acid sequence: CASSAGLRNEQFF.

The chain couples TRBV9 to TRBJ2-3; no reliable D call. V was clipped by 3 bases and J by 3 bases, with 5 bases between them. The CDR3 is 12 amino acids. Germline V CDR1 and CDR2: SGDLS, YYNGEE. The CDR3 sequence: CASSASTDTQYF. The CDR3 nucleotides are TGTGCCAGCAGCGCCTCAACAGATACGCAGTATTTT. The whole variable domain, filled in from reference TRBV9 and TRBJ2-3, reads DSGVTQTPKHLITATGQRVTLRCSPRSGDLSVYWYQQSLDQGLQFLIQYYNGEERAKGNILERFSAQQFPDLHSELNLSSLELGDSALYFCASSASTDTQYFGPGTRLTVL.

The chain combines TRBV5-1 with TRBJ2-7, with D tentatively TRBD2 (5 bases). Germline assignment: CDR1 SGHRS and CDR2 YFSETQ. Trimming removed 0 bases at V and 5 bases at J, with 12 bases between. The CDR3 runs to 14 residues. CDR3 protein: CASSLEPYSDEQYF. Here the CDR3 DNA reads TGCGCCAGCAGCTTGGAGCCGTATAGCGACGAGCAGTACTTC.

The chain carries TRBV19 and TRBJ1-1; D is uncertain. Deletions cut 6 bases from V and 0 bases from J, with 17 bases between. The CDR3 is 16 residues long. Germline V gene sequence: CDR1 LNHDA, CDR2 SQIVND (reference sequence). DNA of the CDR3: TGTGCCAGTAGCCCCCTTGAGCTCACAATGAACACTGAAGCTTTCTTT. Translation gives CASSPLELTMNTEAFF.

This clone appeared once. V is TRBV28 and J is TRBJ1-5, with 9 bases lining up with TRBD1. The CDR3 is 15 residues long. The V and J ends lost 6 bases and 3 bases, in that order; junction bases with no gene match: 6. The germline V gene encodes CDR1 MDHEN and CDR2 SYDVKM. The CDR3 reads CASSKGQGPNQPQHF. The CDR3 DNA reads as TGTGCCAGCAGCAAGGGACAGGGTCCCAATCAGCCCCAGCATTTT. Together with reference TRBV28 and TRBJ1-5, the CDR3 gives the full variable domain: DVKVTQSSRYLVKRTGEKVFLECVQDMDHENMFWYRQDPGLGLRLIYFSYDVKMKEKGDIPEGYSVSREKKERFSLILESASTNQTSMYLCASSKGQGPNQPQHFGDGTRLSIL.